A selection of T cell receptor beta chains follows, all from one sample in a study of blood T cell repertoires in COVID-19. Profiling relied on immunoSEQ multiplex PCR, and the TCRdb table lists in-frame clones only, not all of them. The repertoire includes 200,000 to 300,000 clones, around four fifths of them detected once, and about 4% sits in the top ten. The sequenced material came from peripheral blood. The receptors stem from a man between 50 and 59 years old with acute or convalescent COVID-19. Both conserved end residues are trimmed from each CDR3. Fields, in order: CDR3 length, J gene, V gene, CDR3 protein.

cdr3_length: 13
j_call: TRBJ1-2
v_call: TRBV2
cdr3_aa: ASIREGTPGYGYT

cdr3_length: 19
j_call: TRBJ2-6
v_call: TRBV19
cdr3_aa: ASSIKSFGQGTYSGANVLT

cdr3_length: 12
j_call: TRBJ1-6
v_call: TRBV3-1/TRBV3-2
cdr3_aa: ASSPRTKDSPLH

cdr3_length: 11
j_call: TRBJ1-2
v_call: TRBV6-5
cdr3_aa: ASSGTRNYGYT

cdr3_length: 13
j_call: TRBJ2-3
v_call: TRBV25-1
cdr3_aa: ASSPTGFFTDTQY

cdr3_length: 11
j_call: TRBJ1-6
v_call: TRBV28
cdr3_aa: ASRGGANSPLH

cdr3_length: 14
j_call: TRBJ1-2
v_call: TRBV27
cdr3_aa: ASSLSFPGVTGGYT

cdr3_length: 15
j_call: TRBJ1-3
v_call: TRBV7-9
cdr3_aa: ASSFQGALSSGNTIY

cdr3_length: 11
j_call: TRBJ1-5
v_call: TRBV6-5
cdr3_aa: ASKIDSDQPQH

cdr3_length: 12
j_call: TRBJ1-1
v_call: TRBV10-3
cdr3_aa: AITSNQGDTEAF

cdr3_length: 13
j_call: TRBJ2-7
v_call: TRBV27
cdr3_aa: ASSFSPGRSYEQY

cdr3_length: 10
j_call: TRBJ1-5
v_call: TRBV19
cdr3_aa: ASSIGWQPQH

cdr3_length: 11
j_call: TRBJ2-7
v_call: TRBV27
cdr3_aa: ASSALPLLRLH

cdr3_length: 12
j_call: TRBJ1-2
v_call: TRBV19
cdr3_aa: ASTRQASNYGYT

cdr3_length: 12
j_call: TRBJ1-6
v_call: TRBV30
cdr3_aa: AWTGDSGASPLH

cdr3_length: 14
j_call: TRBJ1-1
v_call: TRBV6-5
cdr3_aa: ASSYSLGQPNTEAF

cdr3_length: 10
j_call: TRBJ2-7
v_call: TRBV2
cdr3_aa: ASSEAGRERY

cdr3_length: 13
j_call: TRBJ2-3
v_call: TRBV24-1
cdr3_aa: ATSAGGTSTDTQY

cdr3_length: 14
j_call: TRBJ1-6
v_call: TRBV6-5
cdr3_aa: ASSYSLRAYNSPLH

cdr3_length: 11
j_call: TRBJ2-7
v_call: TRBV6-5
cdr3_aa: ASSYSSGDEQY

cdr3_length: 14
j_call: TRBJ2-2
v_call: TRBV9
cdr3_aa: ASSVGPSVNTGELF

cdr3_length: 12
j_call: TRBJ1-5
v_call: TRBV5-4
cdr3_aa: ASSLQGTVGAQH

cdr3_length: 11
j_call: TRBJ2-7
v_call: TRBV13
cdr3_aa: ASSAGTDYEQY

cdr3_length: 13
j_call: TRBJ1-1
v_call: TRBV5-1
cdr3_aa: ASSTGQGRGTEAF

cdr3_length: 13
j_call: TRBJ2-7
v_call: TRBV29-1
cdr3_aa: SVNLRGASSYEQY

cdr3_length: 13
j_call: TRBJ2-1
v_call: TRBV29-1
cdr3_aa: SVGIGSGSYNEQF

cdr3_length: 13
j_call: TRBJ1-4
v_call: TRBV7-9
cdr3_aa: ASSLADSKGEKLF

cdr3_length: 12
j_call: TRBJ1-1
v_call: TRBV5-4
cdr3_aa: ASSFNRGVTEAF

cdr3_length: 13
j_call: TRBJ2-7
v_call: TRBV5-6
cdr3_aa: ASSFAGKGNYEQY

cdr3_length: 11
j_call: TRBJ1-2
v_call: TRBV7-9
cdr3_aa: ASSPRGVEGYT

cdr3_length: 11
j_call: TRBJ2-1
v_call: TRBV10-1
cdr3_aa: ASSTGGYNEQF

cdr3_length: 12
j_call: TRBJ2-7
v_call: TRBV5-6
cdr3_aa: ASSFGRGFYEQY

cdr3_length: 16
j_call: TRBJ2-7
v_call: TRBV19
cdr3_aa: ASSIDSASGFPSYEQY

cdr3_length: 12
j_call: TRBJ1-5
v_call: TRBV7-3
cdr3_aa: ASSAGDSNQPQH

cdr3_length: 13
j_call: TRBJ2-3
v_call: TRBV5-4
cdr3_aa: ASSLEGAGADTQY

cdr3_length: 13
j_call: TRBJ2-7
v_call: TRBV6-1
cdr3_aa: ASSAARLISYEQY

cdr3_length: 13
j_call: TRBJ2-3
v_call: TRBV15
cdr3_aa: ATSRWSGSTDTQY

cdr3_length: 12
j_call: TRBJ2-7
v_call: TRBV28
cdr3_aa: ASSLASVAYEQY

cdr3_length: 11
j_call: TRBJ2-3
v_call: TRBV6-5
cdr3_aa: ASRTGYTDTQY

cdr3_length: 10
j_call: TRBJ1-1
v_call: TRBV5-1
cdr3_aa: ASSSGFFQAF

cdr3_length: 10
j_call: TRBJ1-6
v_call: TRBV30
cdr3_aa: ASSFGDSPLH

cdr3_length: 12
j_call: TRBJ1-5
v_call: TRBV19
cdr3_aa: ASSIKTGGQPQH

cdr3_length: 11
j_call: TRBJ2-7
v_call: TRBV19
cdr3_aa: ASTRGLGGEQY

cdr3_length: 15
j_call: TRBJ2-3
v_call: TRBV11-3
cdr3_aa: ASSLGILAGATDTQY

cdr3_length: 13
j_call: TRBJ2-3
v_call: TRBV5-1
cdr3_aa: ASSLERGLVDTQY

cdr3_length: 12
j_call: TRBJ1-2
v_call: TRBV11-3
cdr3_aa: ASGTTGSNYGYT

cdr3_length: 11
j_call: TRBJ2-3
v_call: TRBV3-1/TRBV3-2
cdr3_aa: ASSQEAIDTQY

cdr3_length: 12
j_call: TRBJ2-2
v_call: TRBV27
cdr3_aa: ASSLSLGPGELF

cdr3_length: 16
j_call: TRBJ2-1
v_call: TRBV9
cdr3_aa: ASSVEEDSGSAYNEQF

cdr3_length: 9
j_call: TRBJ1-1
v_call: TRBV20-1
cdr3_aa: SMSRNTEAF

cdr3_length: 12
j_call: TRBJ1-1
v_call: TRBV5-4
cdr3_aa: ASSFSQGDTEAF

cdr3_length: 14
j_call: TRBJ2-3
v_call: TRBV11-3
cdr3_aa: ASSFRLAGALGTQY

cdr3_length: 10
j_call: TRBJ2-7
v_call: TRBV5-4
cdr3_aa: ASSLWGDEQY